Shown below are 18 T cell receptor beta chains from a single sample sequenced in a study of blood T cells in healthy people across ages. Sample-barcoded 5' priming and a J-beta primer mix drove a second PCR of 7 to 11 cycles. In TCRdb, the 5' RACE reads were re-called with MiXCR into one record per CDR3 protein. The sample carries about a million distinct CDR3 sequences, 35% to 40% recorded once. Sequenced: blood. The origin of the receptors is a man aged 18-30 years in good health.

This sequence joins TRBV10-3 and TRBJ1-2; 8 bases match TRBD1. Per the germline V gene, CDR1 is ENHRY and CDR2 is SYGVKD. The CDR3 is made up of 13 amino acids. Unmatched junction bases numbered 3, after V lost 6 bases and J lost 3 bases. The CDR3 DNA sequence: TGTGCCATCAGCCCGGACAGGGACTATGGCTACACCTTC. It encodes CAISPDRDYGYTF.

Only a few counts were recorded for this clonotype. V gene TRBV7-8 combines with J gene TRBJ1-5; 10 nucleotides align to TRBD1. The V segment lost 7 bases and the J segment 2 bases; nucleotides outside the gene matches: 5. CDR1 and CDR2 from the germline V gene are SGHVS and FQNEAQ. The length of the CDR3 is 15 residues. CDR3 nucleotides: TGTGCCAGCACCCGGGACAGGGGAGGCAATCAGCCCCAGCATTTT. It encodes CASTRDRGGNQPQHF.

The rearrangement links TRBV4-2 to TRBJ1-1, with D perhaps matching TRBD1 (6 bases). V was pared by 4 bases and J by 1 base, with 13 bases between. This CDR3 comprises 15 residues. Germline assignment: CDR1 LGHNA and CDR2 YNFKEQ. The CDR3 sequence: CASSLEGVGNTEAFF. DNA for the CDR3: TGTGCCAGCAGCCTGGAGGGGGTTGGGAACACTGAAGCTTTCTTT.

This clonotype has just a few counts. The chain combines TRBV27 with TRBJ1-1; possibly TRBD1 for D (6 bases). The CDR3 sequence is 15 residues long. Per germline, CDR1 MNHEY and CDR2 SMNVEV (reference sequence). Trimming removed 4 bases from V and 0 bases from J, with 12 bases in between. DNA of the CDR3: TGTGCCAGCAGTTGGACAGCCAACATGAACACTGAAGCTTTCTTT. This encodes CASSWTANMNTEAFF.

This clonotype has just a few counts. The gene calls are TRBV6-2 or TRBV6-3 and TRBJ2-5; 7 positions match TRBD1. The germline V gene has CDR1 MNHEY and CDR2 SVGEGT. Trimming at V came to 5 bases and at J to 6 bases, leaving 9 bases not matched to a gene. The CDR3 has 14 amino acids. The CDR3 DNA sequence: TGTGCCAGCAGTCGTCAGACAGGGACAAAGACCCAGTACTTC. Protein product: CASSRQTGTKTQYF.

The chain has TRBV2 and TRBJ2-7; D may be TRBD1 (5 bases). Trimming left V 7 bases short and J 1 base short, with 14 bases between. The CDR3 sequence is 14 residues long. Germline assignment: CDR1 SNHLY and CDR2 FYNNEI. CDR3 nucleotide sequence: TGTGCCAGCAAGGATTTAGGGGATTCCTACGAGCAGTACTTC. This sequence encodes CASKDLGDSYEQYF.

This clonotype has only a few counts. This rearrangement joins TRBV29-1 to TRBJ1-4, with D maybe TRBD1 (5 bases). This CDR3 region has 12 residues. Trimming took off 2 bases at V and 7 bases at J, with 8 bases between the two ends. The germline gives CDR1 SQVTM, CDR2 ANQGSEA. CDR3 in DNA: TGCAGCGTTGAATCTGGGGGTGAAAAACTGTTTTTT. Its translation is CSVESGGEKLFF.

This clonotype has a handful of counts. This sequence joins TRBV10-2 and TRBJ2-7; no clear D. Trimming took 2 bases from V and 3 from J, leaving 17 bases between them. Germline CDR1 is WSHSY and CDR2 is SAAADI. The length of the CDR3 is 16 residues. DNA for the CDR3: TGCGCCAGCAGTGAGGGATGGTGGAGCAGGTACTACGAGCAGTACTTC. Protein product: CASSEGWWSRYYEQYF.

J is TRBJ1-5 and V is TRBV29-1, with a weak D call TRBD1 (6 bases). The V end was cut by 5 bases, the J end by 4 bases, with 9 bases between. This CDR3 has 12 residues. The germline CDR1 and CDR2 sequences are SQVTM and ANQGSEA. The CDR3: CSVKTGNQPQHF. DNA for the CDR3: TGCAGCGTTAAGACAGGTAATCAGCCCCAGCATTTT.

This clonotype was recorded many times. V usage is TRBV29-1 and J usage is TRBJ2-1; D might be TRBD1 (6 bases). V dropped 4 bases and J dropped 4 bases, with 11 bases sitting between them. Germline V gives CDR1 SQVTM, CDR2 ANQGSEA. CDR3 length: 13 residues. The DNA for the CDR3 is TGCAGCGTTGGAGACAGGATTTACAATGAGCAGTTCTTC. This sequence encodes CSVGDRIYNEQFF.

CDR3 residues: CASSLVTDSYEQYF. In nucleotides, the CDR3 is TGCGCCAGCAGCTTGGTGACGGATTCCTACGAGCAGTACTTC. J is TRBJ2-7 and V is TRBV5-1; D not resolved. V was cut by 0 bases and J by 1 base, with 8 bases left in between. The CDR3 is made up of 14 amino acids. Germline V CDR1 and CDR2: SGHRS, YFSETQ.

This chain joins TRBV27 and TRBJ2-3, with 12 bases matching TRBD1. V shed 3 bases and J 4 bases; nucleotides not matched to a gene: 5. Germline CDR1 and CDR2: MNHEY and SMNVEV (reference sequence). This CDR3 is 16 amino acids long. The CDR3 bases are TGTGCCAGCAGTTTGCCGGGACAGGGGGCCTCAGATACGCAGTATTTT. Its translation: CASSLPGQGASDTQYF.

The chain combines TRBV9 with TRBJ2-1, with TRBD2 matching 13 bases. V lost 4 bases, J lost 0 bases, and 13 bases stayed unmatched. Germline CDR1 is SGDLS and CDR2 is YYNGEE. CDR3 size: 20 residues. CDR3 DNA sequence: TGTGCCAGCAGCATCGCCGGGACTAGCGGGATGACCCCCTCCTACAATGAGCAGTTCTTC. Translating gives CASSIAGTSGMTPSYNEQFF.

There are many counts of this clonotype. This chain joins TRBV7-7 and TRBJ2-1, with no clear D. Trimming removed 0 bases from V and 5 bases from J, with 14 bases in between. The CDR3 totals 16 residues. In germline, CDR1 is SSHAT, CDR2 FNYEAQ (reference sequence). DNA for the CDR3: TGTGCCAGCAGCTTAGCGAACCCGGACGGCGACAATGAGCAGTTCTTC. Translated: CASSLANPDGDNEQFF. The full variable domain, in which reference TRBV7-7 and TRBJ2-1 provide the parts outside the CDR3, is GAGVSQSPRYKVTKRGQDVTLRCDPISSHATLYWYQQALGQGPEFLTYFNYEAQPDKSGLPSDRFSAERPEGSISTLTIQRTEQRDSAMYRCASSLANPDGDNEQFFGPGTRLTVL.

CDR3 protein: CASSEDNRGNTIYF. The CDR3, as DNA: TGTGCCAGCAGTGAGGACAATCGAGGAAACACCATATATTTT. The chain carries TRBV9 and TRBJ1-3, with D possibly matching TRBD1 (5 bases). V shed 5 bases and J shed 4 bases, with 13 bases lying between them. CDR1 and CDR2 from the germline V gene are SGDLS and YYNGEE. The CDR3 loop spans 14 amino acids.

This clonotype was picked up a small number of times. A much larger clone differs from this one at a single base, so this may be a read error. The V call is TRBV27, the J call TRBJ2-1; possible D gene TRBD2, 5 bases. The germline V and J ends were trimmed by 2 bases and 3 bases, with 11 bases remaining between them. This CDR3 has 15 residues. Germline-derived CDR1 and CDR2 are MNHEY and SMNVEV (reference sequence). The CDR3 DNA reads TGTGCCAGCAGTTTACCCCGAGCGGACTACAATGAGCAGTTCTTC. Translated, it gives CASSLPRADYNEQFF.

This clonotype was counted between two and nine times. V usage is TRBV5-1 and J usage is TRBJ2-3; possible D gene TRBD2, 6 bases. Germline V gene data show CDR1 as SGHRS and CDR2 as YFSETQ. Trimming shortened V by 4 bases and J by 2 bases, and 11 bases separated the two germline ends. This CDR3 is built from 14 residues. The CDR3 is CASSGGVTTDTQYF. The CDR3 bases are TGCGCCAGCAGCGGCGGGGTTACCACAGATACGCAGTATTTT.

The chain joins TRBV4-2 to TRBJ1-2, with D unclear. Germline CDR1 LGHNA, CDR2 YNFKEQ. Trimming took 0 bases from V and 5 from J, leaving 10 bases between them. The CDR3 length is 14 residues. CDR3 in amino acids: CASSQERVGYGYTF. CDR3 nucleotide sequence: TGTGCCAGCAGCCAAGAGAGAGTGGGGTATGGCTACACCTTC.